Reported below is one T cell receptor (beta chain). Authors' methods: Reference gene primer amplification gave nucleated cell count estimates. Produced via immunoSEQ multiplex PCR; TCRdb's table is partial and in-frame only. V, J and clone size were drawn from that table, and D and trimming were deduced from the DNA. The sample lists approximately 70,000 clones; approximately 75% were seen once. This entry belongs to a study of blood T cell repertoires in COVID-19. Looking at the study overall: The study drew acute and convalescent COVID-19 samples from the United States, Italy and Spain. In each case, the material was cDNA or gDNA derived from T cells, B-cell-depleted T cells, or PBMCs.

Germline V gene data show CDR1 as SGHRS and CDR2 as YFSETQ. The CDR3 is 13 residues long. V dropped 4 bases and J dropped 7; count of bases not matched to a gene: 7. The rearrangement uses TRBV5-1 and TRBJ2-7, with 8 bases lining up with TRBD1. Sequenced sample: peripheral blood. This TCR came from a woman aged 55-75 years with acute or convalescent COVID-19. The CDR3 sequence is CASSKDRVGEQYF. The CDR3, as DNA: TGCGCCAGCAGCAAGGACAGGGTGGGTGAGCAGTACTTC. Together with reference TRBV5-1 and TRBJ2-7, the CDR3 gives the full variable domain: KAGVTQTPRYLIKTRGQQVTLSCSPISGHRSVSWYQQTPGQGLQFLFEYFSETQRNKGNFPGRFSGRQFSNSRSEMNVSTLELGDSALYLCASSKDRVGEQYFGPGTRLTVT.